This T cell receptor beta chain came from a study of early T cells in non-severe SARS-CoV-2 infection. On the study more broadly: Chains were unpaired, as sequencing was done on bulk RNA from unsorted whole blood.

Researchers tagged individual cDNA molecules with unique molecular identifiers. From the 5' RACE reads, TCRdb called clonotypes with MiXCR, one entry per CDR3 protein. Of just under 65,000 distinct CDR3 sequences in the sample, more than 7% were seen once. Study results and limitations: The study's VDJdb matching favored anti-spike CD8 responses and missed private and CD4 specificities.

Trimming removed 4 bases from V and 11 bases from J; junction bases left unmatched: 5. Germline CDR1 is SGHVS and CDR2 is FNYEAQ. There are 12 residues in the CDR3. As to this clonotype: Its antigen is not known.

This rearrangement joins TRBV7-6 to TRBJ2-1; 7 nucleotides line up with TRBD1. This TCR was recovered from an adult who was a healthcare worker with PCR-confirmed SARS-CoV-2 infection or an uninfected control (not recorded which). The sample was whole blood, taken at baseline. DNA of the CDR3: TGTGCCAGCAGCTCCCGACAGGGAAAGCAGTTCTTC. Protein product: CASSSRQGKQFF.